This record covers a single T cell receptor (beta chain). CDR3 length: 15 residues. CDR1 SGHNT and CDR2 YYREEE come from the germline V gene (reference sequence). J lost 7 bases, V lost 4 bases, and 6 bases had no gene match. The data stem from a study of cytomegalovirus exposure and HLA in healthy donors. PCR involved 60 Vbeta and 13 Jbeta primers. The protocol was immunoSEQ multiplex PCR, while the TCRdb copy is restricted to in-frame clones and leaves out a portion. The sample has 90,000 to 120,000 clones, over 60% seen once. The receptor was isolated from a female donor in good health and CMV-seropositive. The sample comprised PBMCs. J is TRBJ1-4 and V is TRBV5-4, with 11 nucleotides matching TRBD1. CDR3 residues: CASSPGTGGFEKLFF. The DNA for the CDR3 is TGTGCCAGCAGCCCCGGGACAGGGGGGTTTGAAAAACTGTTTTTT.